One sample yielded the 27 T cell receptor beta chains listed below, sequenced in a study of blood T cell repertoires in COVID-19. Produced via immunoSEQ multiplex PCR; TCRdb's table is partial and in-frame only. The sample lists some 260,000 clones, over 65% occurring once. Sequencing was performed on peripheral blood. These receptors came from a woman aged 80 or over with acute or convalescent COVID-19.

In DNA, the CDR3 is TGTGCCAGCAGCTTAAAAGGGAGCTCCTACAATGAGCAGTTCTTC. Its translation is CASSLKGSSYNEQFF. This chain uses TRBV7-9 with TRBJ2-1; tentative D call: TRBD2 (5 bases). The V gene's germline CDR1 is SEHNR and CDR2 FQNEAQ (reference sequence). The CDR3 contains 15 residues. Trimming took 2 bases from V and 0 from J, leaving 8 bases between them. The full variable domain, with the rest looked up from reference TRBV7-9 and TRBJ2-1, is DTGVSQNPRHKITKRGQNVTFRCDPISEHNRLYWYRQTLGQGPEFLTYFQNEAQLEKSRLLSDRFSAERPKGSFSTLEIQRTEQGDSAMYLCASSLKGSSYNEQFFGPGTRLTVL.

This sequence joins TRBV27 and TRBJ2-3, with TRBD2 matching over 13 bases. The CDR3 length is 17 residues. Trimming took 7 bases from V and 3 from J; bases not matched to a gene: 10. Per germline, CDR1 MNHEY and CDR2 SMNVEV (reference sequence). The CDR3 loop is CASTRLAGGWRTDTQYF. CDR3 DNA: TGTGCCAGCACCCGACTAGCGGGAGGTTGGCGGACAGATACGCAGTATTTT.

The chain joins TRBV6-6 to TRBJ2-7; 7 nucleotides line up with TRBD1. This CDR3 has 14 residues. Germline CDR1 reads MNHNY; CDR2 reads SVGAGI (reference sequence). The V and J ends lost 3 bases and 2 bases, in that order; junction bases with no gene match: 4. CDR3 nucleotides: TGTGCCAGCAGTTATGGGGACAGAGCCTACGAGCAGTACTTC. Translated: CASSYGDRAYEQYF.

This chain joins TRBV4-3 and TRBJ1-2, with D perhaps matching TRBD1 (5 bases). The CDR3 is 15 amino acids. CDR1 LGHNA and CDR2 YSLEER come from the germline V gene. V was trimmed by 4 bases and J by 8 bases, leaving 20 bases between them. The CDR3 nucleotides are TGCGCCAGCAGCCGGACCGCATCAGGGCATGAAGGCTACACCTTC. It translates to CASSRTASGHEGYTF.

This clone was counted at least ten times. The chain combines TRBV19 with TRBJ1-5; 9 nucleotides agree with TRBD1. Germline-derived CDR1 and CDR2 are LNHDA and SQIVND (reference sequence). CDR3 length equals 16 residues. V gave up 5 bases and J gave up 0 bases; unmatched junction bases: 5. The CDR3 sequence is CASSSRTGASNQPQHF. The CDR3 DNA follows: TGTGCCAGTAGTTCCCGGACAGGGGCTAGCAATCAGCCCCAGCATTTT.

The rearrangement uses TRBV20-1 and TRBJ1-2; D is unclear. The CDR3 spans 11 residues. CDR1 is DFQATT, CDR2 SNEGSKA, per germline (reference sequence). V was clipped by 6 bases and J by 2 bases, with 7 bases between them. The CDR3 DNA reads as TGCAGTGCCGCAGTGAACTATGGCTACACCTTC. The encoded protein is CSAAVNYGYTF.

This clone was seen a handful of times. The chain joins TRBV6-1 to TRBJ1-1; possible D gene TRBD1, 6 bases. CDR1 is MNHNS, CDR2 SASEGT, per germline. The CDR3 has 14 amino acids. V was trimmed by 2 bases and J by 5 bases, leaving 12 bases between them. DNA for the CDR3: TGTGCCAGCAGTGAACAGGGGATCGGGACTGAAGCTTTCTTT. Translated, it gives CASSEQGIGTEAFF.

This chain links TRBV30 with TRBJ1-1, with a possible D match to TRBD1 (5 bases). Trimming cost V 2 bases and J 0 bases, with 16 bases left between them. Germline-derived CDR1 and CDR2 are GTSNPN and SVGIG (reference sequence). This CDR3 has 16 amino acids. CDR3 residues: CAWSTGHTGLNTEAFF. In DNA form, the CDR3 reads TGTGCCTGGAGTACGGGTCATACAGGATTGAACACTGAAGCTTTCTTT.

The V and J genes are TRBV5-1 and TRBJ1-4, with TRBD1 matching 7 bases. CDR3 size: 14 residues. V was pared by 9 bases and J by 1 base, with 6 bases of the junction left unmatched. CDR1 is SGHRS and CDR2 is YFSETQ in the germline V gene. The CDR3 bases are TGCGCCAAAGCCGACAGGGAAACTAATGAAAAACTGTTTTTT. Translation: CAKADRETNEKLFF.

The genes are TRBV4-1 and TRBJ2-2, with a tentative D call TRBD2 (6 bases). The CDR3 runs to 17 residues. V lost 4 bases to trimming and J lost 2 bases, with 17 bases between them. CDR1 and CDR2 from the germline V gene are MGHRA and YSYEKL. CDR3 DNA: TGCGCCAGCAGCCTTTTCGGGGGTGGGCTCAACACCGGGGAGCTGTTTTTT. Translation gives CASSLFGGGLNTGELFF.

The chain recombines TRBV19 with TRBJ1-4; TRBD1 is a possible D gene (5 bases). Germline-derived CDR1 and CDR2 are LNHDA and SQIVND (reference sequence). V lost 1 base and J lost 0, with 6 bases in between. The CDR3 has 15 amino acids. The CDR3 sequence: CASSIVQATNEKLFF. The DNA for the CDR3 is TGTGCCAGTAGTATAGTACAGGCAACTAATGAAAAACTGTTTTTT.

The chain uses TRBV20-1 and TRBJ2-1; 10 bases are a match to TRBD2. The CDR3 sequence is 14 residues long. Trimming cost V 3 bases and J 12 bases; bases outside gene matches: 11. Germline-derived CDR1 and CDR2 are DFQATT and SNEGSKA (reference sequence). The CDR3 DNA is TGCAGTGCTAGTTTAGCGGGGGGCCCCCCGGGGCAGTTCTTC. Translation: CSASLAGGPPGQFF.

The chain recombines TRBV6-2 or TRBV6-3 with TRBJ1-3; the D is unclear. CDR3 length: 15 residues. Germline-derived CDR1 and CDR2 are MNHEY and SVGEGT. The V end lost 0 bases, the J end lost 4 bases, and 10 bases lay between the germline ends. In nucleotides, the CDR3 is TGTGCCAGCAGTTACTCTGAGGTCGGCGGAAACACCATATATTTT. This encodes CASSYSEVGGNTIYF.

Only one count was recorded for this clone. The V call is TRBV21-1, the J call TRBJ2-7; the tabulated D call, TRBD1, remains unverified against the DNA. TRBV21-1 is a documented pseudogene. The length of the CDR3 is 16 residues. CDR3 DNA: TGTGCCAGCAGTCCCAGTGGGCGCTCCCCGATAGTCGGGCAGTACTTC. Protein sequence: CASSPSGRSPIVGQYF.

V usage is TRBV15 and J usage is TRBJ1-5, with D possibly matching TRBD1 (5 bases). Germline CDR1 is LNHNV and CDR2 is YYDKDF (reference sequence). The V end lost 6 bases, the J end lost 2 bases, and 14 bases lay between the germline ends. The CDR3 runs 15 residues. The CDR3 loop is CATRVGGGGNQPQHF. As DNA, the CDR3 is TGTGCCACCAGGGTAGGCGGAGGGGGCAATCAGCCCCAGCATTTT.

The gene calls are TRBV7-2 and TRBJ1-6, with D maybe TRBD1 (6 bases). CDR1 and CDR2 (germline): SGHTA, FQGNSA. This CDR3 comprises 18 residues. With 5 bases removed from V and 3 bases from J, the gap between germline ends came to 20 bases. In DNA, the CDR3 is TGTGCCAGCAGCATAAATTCAGGGGCCCGCAACTATAATTCACCCCTCCACTTT. Its translation: CASSINSGARNYNSPLHF.

The V call is TRBV29-1, the J call TRBJ2-3, with 8 bases aligning to TRBD1. Germline V CDR1 and CDR2: SQVTM, ANQGSEA. Losses at the gene ends were 3 bases for V and 5 bases for J; bases not matched to a gene: 1. There are 12 residues in the CDR3. CDR3 DNA: TGCAGCGTTGACAGGGGGCAAGATACGCAGTATTTT. This translates into CSVDRGQDTQYF.

The chain is built from TRBV7-2 and TRBJ2-1, with TRBD2 identical over 8 bases. Trimming at V came to 1 base and at J to 7 bases, leaving 6 bases not matched to a gene. CDR3 length: 15 amino acids. Germline assignment: CDR1 SGHTA and CDR2 FQGNSA. The CDR3: CASSLVSGSLNEQFF. In DNA form, the CDR3 reads TGTGCCAGCAGCTTAGTGAGCGGGAGCTTAAATGAGCAGTTCTTC.

The genes are TRBV6-6 and TRBJ2-2; 8 bases align to TRBD1. CDR1 is MNHNY, CDR2 SVGAGI, per germline (reference sequence). This CDR3 has 16 amino acids. Trimming took 2 bases from V and 3 from J; bases not matched to a gene: 5. The CDR3 DNA is TGTGCCAGCAGTTACCCGGGACAGGTTTACACCGGGGAGCTGTTTTTT. This sequence encodes CASSYPGQVYTGELFF.

This chain joins TRBV18 and TRBJ2-2, with a possible D match to TRBD2 (5 bases). Trimming removed 4 bases at V and 3 bases at J, with 9 bases between. The CDR3 spans 14 residues. Germline-derived CDR1 and CDR2 are KGHSH and LQKENI. The CDR3 DNA follows: TGTGCCAGCTCACAGATGAGGGACACCGGGGAGCTGTTTTTT. Translating it yields CASSQMRDTGELFF.

This chain connects TRBV7-3 to TRBJ2-3; tentatively, D is TRBD2 (6 bases). The germline CDR1 and CDR2 sequences are SGHTA and FQGTGA. The CDR3 consists of 14 residues. Trimming pared 5 bases from V and 2 bases from J, leaving 11 bases between. The CDR3 loop is CASSSTSNTDTQYF. DNA for the CDR3: TGTGCCAGCAGCAGCACTAGCAACACAGATACGCAGTATTTT.

The V gene is TRBV9, the J gene TRBJ2-1; 7 bases match TRBD2. Unmatched junction bases numbered 5, after V lost 0 bases and J lost 2 bases. The CDR3 loop spans 16 amino acids. Germline values: CDR1 SGDLS, CDR2 YYNGEE. CDR3 loop: CASSVGAGDTYNEQFF. DNA of the CDR3: TGTGCCAGCAGCGTAGGTGCGGGGGATACCTACAATGAGCAGTTCTTC.

This clone was detected a few times. The chain carries TRBV5-1 and TRBJ2-2; D might be TRBD1 (5 bases). The germline V gene has CDR1 SGHRS and CDR2 YFSETQ. The CDR3 is 15 residues long. V was pared by 2 bases and J by 0 bases, with 8 bases between. The DNA for the CDR3 is TGCGCCAGCAGCTTTCAGGGCGCGAACACCGGGGAGCTGTTTTTT. Translation gives CASSFQGANTGELFF.

V gene TRBV18 combines with J gene TRBJ2-5, with 8 bases that match TRBD2. Germline values: CDR1 KGHSH, CDR2 LQKENI. This CDR3 has 14 residues. V lost 5 bases and J lost 1; bases outside the gene matches: 3. The CDR3 DNA follows: TGTGCCAGCTCATATGGACTAGCCCAAGAGACCCAGTACTTC. It translates to CASSYGLAQETQYF.

This chain connects TRBV5-4 to TRBJ2-1, with 7 positions matching TRBD1. Germline V lookup: CDR1 SGHNT, CDR2 YYREEE (reference sequence). Trimming at V came to 0 bases and at J to 6 bases, leaving 9 bases not matched to a gene. The length of the CDR3 is 16 residues. The CDR3 DNA follows: TGTGCCAGCAGCTTGGGGGGACAGTCGGTGGGCAATGAGCAGTTCTTC. Its protein is CASSLGGQSVGNEQFF.

V gene TRBV18 combines with J gene TRBJ2-1; the D gene is possibly TRBD1 (5 bases). Germline V gives CDR1 KGHSH, CDR2 LQKENI. There are 15 residues in the CDR3. V shed 1 base and J shed 0 bases, with 7 bases lying between them. The CDR3 DNA is TGTGCCAGCTCACCACGCAGGGACTCCTACAATGAGCAGTTCTTC. Encoded protein: CASSPRRDSYNEQFF.

The chain couples TRBV5-1 to TRBJ2-1; the D gene is possibly TRBD2 (6 bases). Trimming removed 2 bases from V and 0 bases from J, with 9 bases in between. The CDR3 covers 15 residues. Germline loops: CDR1 SGHRS, CDR2 YFSETQ. This chain's CDR3 is CASSFLRGSYNEQFF. CDR3 nucleotide sequence: TGCGCCAGCAGCTTTCTGCGGGGCTCCTACAATGAGCAGTTCTTC.